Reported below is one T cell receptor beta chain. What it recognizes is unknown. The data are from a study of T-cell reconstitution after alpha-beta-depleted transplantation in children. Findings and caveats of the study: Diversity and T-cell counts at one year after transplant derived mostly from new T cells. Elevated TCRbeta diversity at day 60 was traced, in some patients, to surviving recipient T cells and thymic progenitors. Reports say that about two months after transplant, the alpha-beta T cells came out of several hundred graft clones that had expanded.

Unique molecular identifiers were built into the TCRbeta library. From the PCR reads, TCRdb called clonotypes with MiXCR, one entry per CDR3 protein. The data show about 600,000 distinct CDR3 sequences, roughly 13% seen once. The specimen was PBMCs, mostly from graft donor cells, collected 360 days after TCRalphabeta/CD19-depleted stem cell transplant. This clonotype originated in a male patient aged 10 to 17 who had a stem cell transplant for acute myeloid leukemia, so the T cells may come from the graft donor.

The CDR3 bases are TGTGCCAGCAGCTTGAAATCGTGGACGGAAGAGACCCAGTACTTC. It is translated as CASSLKSWTEETQYF. V and J are TRBV5-6 and TRBJ2-5; no clear D gene. The germline CDR1 and CDR2 sequences are SGHDT and YYEEEE. The CDR3 has 15 residues. The V gene lost 1 base and the J gene lost 3 bases, with 13 bases spanning the gap. Full variable domain (rest looked up from reference TRBV5-6 and TRBJ2-5): DAGVTQSPTHLIKTRGQQVTLRCSPKSGHDTVSWYQQALGQGPQFIFQYYEEEERQRGNFPDRFSGHQFPNYSSELNVNALLLGDSALYLCASSLKSWTEETQYFGPGTRLLVL.